This T cell receptor beta chain was found in a study of cytomegalovirus exposure and HLA in healthy donors. The study ran its PCR with 60 Vbeta and 13 Jbeta primers. The method was immunoSEQ multiplex PCR; TCRdb's version includes in-frame clones alone and lacks a portion of them. The sample has over 200,000 clones; 75% to 90% are singletons. Germline lookup yields CDR1 MNHEY and CDR2 SMNVEV (reference sequence). The CDR3 runs to 15 residues. Trimming at V came to 6 bases and at J to 3 bases, leaving 5 bases not matched to a gene. The V call is TRBV27, the J call TRBJ1-6, with 7 nucleotides matching TRBD1. Source material: PBMCs. This TCR came from a woman between 18 and 30 years old in good health and CMV-seronegative. CDR3 coding DNA: TGTGCCAGCAGCCAAACAGGGGACTATAATTCACCCCTCCACTTT. This translates into CASSQTGDYNSPLHF.